This T cell receptor (beta chain) appears in the sequencing data of a study of T cell changes during pregnancy in multiple sclerosis. Sequencing was performed with immunoSEQ multiplex PCR; in TCRdb, only in-frame clones are kept and a portion is missing. The profile shows under 95,000 clones, 92% of them singletons. This CDR3 has 17 amino acids. Germline assignment: CDR1 SGHRS and CDR2 YFSETQ. V was shortened by 1 base and J by 5 bases, with 21 bases between the two germline ends. The chain has TRBV5-1 and TRBJ1-1, with D maybe TRBD1 (6 bases). The clonotype comes from a female donor with multiple sclerosis, enrolled in a pregnancy study. Sequenced material: peripheral blood, taken in the second trimester of pregnancy. The CDR3 is CASSLWARGRGRTEAFF. CDR3 sequence (DNA): TGCGCCAGCAGCTTGTGGGCTCGTGGCAGGGGAAGAACTGAAGCTTTCTTT.